This T cell receptor (beta chain) was sequenced during a study of beta chain features in type 1 diabetes. Overall study results and limits: All four CD4+ subsets of Type 1 diabetes patients contained TCRB CDR3s that were moderately but significantly shorter.

There are 13 residues in the CDR3. Germline V CDR1 and CDR2: SQVTM, ANQGSEA. V lost 5 bases, J lost 3 bases, and 3 bases stayed unmatched. What was sequenced were expressed TCRB transcripts, since all of the isolated RNA had been reverse transcribed. Only in-frame clones appear in the TCRdb table, and some are missing; sequencing was by immunoSEQ multiplex PCR. The sample shows tens of thousands of clones, about 50% of them seen only once. In the case of this clone: Antigen specificity is unknown. Other DNA sequences in the same sample also yield this CDR3.

One heparinised draw of blood, averaging about 116 mL, came from each donor. The J gene is TRBJ1-5, the V gene TRBV29-1; 8 positions agree with TRBD1. Sequences were obtained from central memory CD4+ T cells from blood. The source of this sequence is a man aged 25-40 years with type 1 diabetes. The CDR3 reads CSVRQGINQPQHF. In DNA form, the CDR3 reads TGCAGCGTTCGACAGGGGATCAATCAGCCCCAGCATTTT.